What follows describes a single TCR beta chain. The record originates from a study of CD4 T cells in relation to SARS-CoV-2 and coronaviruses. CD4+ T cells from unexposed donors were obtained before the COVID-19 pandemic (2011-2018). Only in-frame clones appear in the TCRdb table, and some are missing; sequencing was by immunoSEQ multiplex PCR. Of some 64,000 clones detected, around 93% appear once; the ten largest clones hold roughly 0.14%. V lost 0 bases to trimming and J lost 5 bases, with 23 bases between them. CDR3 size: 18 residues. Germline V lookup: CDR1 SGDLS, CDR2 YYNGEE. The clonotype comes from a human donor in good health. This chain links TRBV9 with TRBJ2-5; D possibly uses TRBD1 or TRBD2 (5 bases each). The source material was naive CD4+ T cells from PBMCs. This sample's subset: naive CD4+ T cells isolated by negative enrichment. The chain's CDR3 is CASSVGMGRGKLPETQYF. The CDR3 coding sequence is TGTGCCAGCAGCGTAGGAATGGGACGGGGAAAACTTCCGGAGACCCAGTACTTC.